Below are 18 T cell receptor beta chains sequenced from a single sample in a study of shared clonotypes between healthy human individuals. Sequencing used immunoSEQ multiplex PCR; TCRdb keeps in-frame clones, though not all of them. The sample has over a million clones; about 75% are singletons. Sample: memory CD4+ T cells sorted from blood. Subset described: CD45RA-negative fraction. Receptor source: a man aged 18 to 29 in good health.

The CDR3 protein is CASSSFTGGGYGYTF. The CDR3 nucleotides read TGTGCCAGCAGCTCGTTCACAGGGGGTGGTTATGGCTACACCTTC. The rearrangement uses TRBV5-6 and TRBJ1-2; TRBD1 matches at 8 bases. The CDR3 length is 15 residues. V was pared by 3 bases and J by 5 bases, with 9 bases of the junction left unmatched. The germline CDR1 and CDR2 sequences are SGHDT and YYEEEE.

The V gene is TRBV7-2, the J gene TRBJ2-3; 12 bases agree with TRBD2. Germline V gene lookup returns CDR1 SGHTA and CDR2 FQGNSA. The CDR3 is 18 residues long. Trimming cost V 4 bases and J 3 bases; bases outside gene matches: 11. The CDR3 spells CASSSSVLAGGGTDTQYF. CDR3 DNA sequence: TGTGCCAGCAGCTCCTCCGTCCTAGCGGGGGGGGGAACAGATACGCAGTATTTT.

The chain is built from TRBV5-6 and TRBJ1-3, with a weak D call TRBD1 (5 bases). Germline V lookup: CDR1 SGHDT, CDR2 YYEEEE. The CDR3 has 16 amino acids. Trimming cost V 0 bases and J 1 base, with 11 bases left between them. For the CDR3, the DNA is TGTGCCAGCAGCTTGGGGCTGGGACGGTCTGGAAACACCATATATTTT. Protein: CASSLGLGRSGNTIYF. Full variable domain (remainder filled in from reference TRBV5-6 and TRBJ1-3): DAGVTQSPTHLIKTRGQQVTLRCSPKSGHDTVSWYQQALGQGPQFIFQYYEEEERQRGNFPDRFSGHQFPNYSSELNVNALLLGDSALYLCASSLGLGRSGNTIYFGEGSWLTVV.

V and J are TRBV7-6 and TRBJ1-2; TRBD1 matches 7 bases. The V gene's germline CDR1 is SGHVS and CDR2 FNYEAQ. The CDR3 is 13 residues long. V lost 5 bases, J lost 2 bases, and 2 bases stayed unmatched. The CDR3 DNA reads as TGTGCCAGCAGCCCGGGACAGAACTATGGCTACACCTTC. This codes for CASSPGQNYGYTF.

The chain carries TRBV10-1 and TRBJ2-2; D unresolved. CDR3 length: 13 residues. From germline, CDR1 is WNHNN and CDR2 SYGVQD (reference sequence). V gave up 4 bases and J gave up 13 bases, with 16 bases separating them. CDR3 protein: CASSGWKEGMLFF. The CDR3 DNA sequence: TGCGCCAGCAGTGGCTGGAAAGAAGGGATGCTGTTTTTT.

This clone has just a few counts. V is TRBV30 and J is TRBJ1-5; no firm D call. The V gene lost 5 bases and the J gene lost 5 bases, with 10 bases spanning the gap. This CDR3 has 12 amino acids. Germline CDR1 GTSNPN, CDR2 SVGIG (reference sequence). CDR3 sequence: CAWDPGYQPQHF. The CDR3 nucleotides are TGTGCCTGGGACCCAGGATATCAGCCCCAGCATTTT. Full variable domain (remainder filled in from reference TRBV30 and TRBJ1-5): SQTIHQWPATLVQPVGSPLSLECTVEGTSNPNLYWYRQAAGRGLQLLFYSVGIGQISSEVPQNLSASRPQDRQFILSSKKLLLSDSGFYLCAWDPGYQPQHFGDGTRLSIL.

The chain's CDR3 is CASSLESLAKNIQYF. CDR3 bases: TGTGCCAGCAGCTTAGAAAGTCTAGCCAAAAACATTCAGTACTTC. This chain joins TRBV7-2 and TRBJ2-4; D unclear. The germline gives CDR1 SGHTA, CDR2 FQGNSA. This CDR3 comprises 15 residues. Trimming cost V 1 base and J 0 bases, with 7 bases left between them.

This sequence joins TRBV4-3 and TRBJ2-3; D tentatively fits TRBD1 or TRBD2 (7 bases each). The CDR3 is made up of 15 amino acids. In germline, CDR1 is LGHNA, CDR2 YSLEER. Trimming cost V 0 bases and J 4 bases, with 11 bases left between them. CDR3 nucleotides: TGCGCCAGCAGCCAAGAACAGGGGAGGGCAGATACGCAGTATTTT. It specifies CASSQEQGRADTQYF.

The rearrangement joins TRBV7-2 to TRBJ2-5; 9 bases are a match to TRBD1. CDR1 and CDR2 from the germline V gene are SGHTA and FQGNSA. The V gene end was trimmed by 5 bases and the J gene end by 1 base; junction bases not matched to a gene: 5. CDR3 size: 15 residues. CDR3 sequence (DNA): TGTGCCAGCAGCCGCGGGGACAGGGCCCAAGAGACCCAGTACTTC. Amino acid sequence: CASSRGDRAQETQYF.

The chain has TRBV5-1 and TRBJ2-7, with D possibly TRBD2 on 5 matching bases. The CDR3 contains 14 residues. With 0 bases removed from V and 2 bases from J, the gap between germline ends came to 9 bases. Per the germline V gene, CDR1 is SGHRS and CDR2 is YFSETQ. The CDR3 DNA follows: TGCGCCAGCAGCTTGGAGCTAGCAACCTACGAGCAGTACTTC. Translation gives CASSLELATYEQYF.

On this clone itself: The same CDR3 also results from other DNA sequences found in this sample. The V call is TRBV5-1, the J call TRBJ1-5; no clear D. The CDR3 is 14 amino acids. Germline CDR1 and CDR2: SGHRS and YFSETQ. V was shortened by 4 bases and J by 0 bases, with 8 bases between the two germline ends. The CDR3 bases are TGCGCCAGCAGCCCCGACGGTAGCAATCAGCCCCAGCATTTT. This translates into CASSPDGSNQPQHF.

This chain joins TRBV29-1 and TRBJ1-2; D remains unclear. The CDR3 length is 13 residues. Trimming stripped 0 bases from V and 7 bases from J, with 12 bases between. Germline V CDR1 and CDR2: SQVTM, ANQGSEA. The CDR3 spells CSVEDIWTTGYTF. CDR3 nucleotide sequence: TGCAGCGTTGAAGACATCTGGACTACTGGCTACACCTTC.

J is TRBJ2-7 and V is TRBV11-1, with D perhaps matching TRBD1 or TRBD2 (5 bases each). There are 14 residues in the CDR3. With 3 bases removed from V and 3 bases from J, the gap between germline ends came to 12 bases. Germline V gene lookup returns CDR1 SGHAT and CDR2 FQDESV (reference sequence). As DNA, the CDR3 is TGTGCCAGCAGCTTCGAAGGGACCTACTACGAGCAGTACTTC. Translation gives CASSFEGTYYEQYF.

This clone has just one count. Here the CDR3 reads CASSLVSLNTEAFF. CDR3 sequence (DNA): TGTGCCAGCAGTTTAGTCTCTTTGAACACTGAAGCTTTCTTT. V is TRBV6-5 and J is TRBJ1-1; D not certain. The CDR3 is 14 amino acids. From germline, CDR1 is MNHEY and CDR2 SVGAGI. Trimming stripped 4 bases from V and 0 bases from J, with 9 bases between.

V gene TRBV7-9 combines with J gene TRBJ2-1; TRBD2 aligns across 13 bases. CDR3 size: 16 residues. J gave up 3 bases and V 6 bases, and 5 bases lay outside the gene matches. Germline V gene data show CDR1 as SEHNR and CDR2 as FQNEAQ (reference sequence). The CDR3 DNA reads TGTGCCAGCAGATCGGGACTAGCGGGGAGCTACAATGAGCAGTTCTTC. It yields the protein CASRSGLAGSYNEQFF.

The chain carries TRBV5-1 and TRBJ1-2, with no clear D. This CDR3 comprises 14 residues. Between the trimmed V and J ends, which lost 1 base and 6 bases, there was a span of 13 bases. Per the germline V gene, CDR1 is SGHRS and CDR2 is YFSETQ. Here the CDR3 reads CASSLQGASDGYTF. In DNA, the CDR3 is TGCGCCAGCAGCTTGCAAGGTGCCTCGGATGGCTACACCTTC. Filled out from reference TRBV5-1 and TRBJ1-2, the complete variable domain reads KAGVTQTPRYLIKTRGQQVTLSCSPISGHRSVSWYQQTPGQGLQFLFEYFSETQRNKGNFPGRFSGRQFSNSRSEMNVSTLELGDSALYLCASSLQGASDGYTFGSGTRLTVV.

As concerns this clone: A far larger clone is only one base removed, so a read error is likely. This same CDR3 is encoded by further DNA sequences in the sample. V usage is TRBV5-1 and J usage is TRBJ2-2; D not certain. Germline V CDR1 and CDR2: SGHRS, YFSETQ. V was trimmed by 0 bases and J by 1 base, leaving 4 bases between them. This CDR3 is 14 amino acids long. The CDR3, as DNA: TGCGCCAGCAGCTTGGAAGGGAACACCGGGGAGCTGTTTTTT. This sequence encodes CASSLEGNTGELFF.

The genes are TRBV29-1 and TRBJ2-2, with D hard to call. This CDR3 comprises 11 residues. Germline lookup yields CDR1 SQVTM and CDR2 ANQGSEA. Deletions cut 5 bases from V and 5 bases from J, with 6 bases between. The CDR3 protein is CSVRWTGELFF. The DNA of the CDR3 is TGCAGCGTTAGATGGACCGGGGAGCTGTTTTTT.